The 14 T cell receptor beta chains presented below share a single source sample, sequenced in a study of blood T cell repertoires in COVID-19. The table came from immunoSEQ multiplex PCR; TCRdb's copy has only in-frame clones and leaves some out. The sample has more than 250,000 clones, 86% seen once. Sequencing input: peripheral blood. These receptors were taken from a woman between 50 and 59 years old with acute or convalescent COVID-19.

The chain recombines TRBV5-1 with TRBJ2-7, with TRBD2 matching over 10 bases. This CDR3 contains 15 residues. In germline, CDR1 is SGHRS, CDR2 YFSETQ. V lost 1 base and J lost 4; bases outside the gene matches: 5. The CDR3 spells CASSLFTSGVYEQYF. The DNA for the CDR3 is TGCGCCAGCAGCTTGTTTACTAGCGGGGTGTACGAGCAGTACTTC.

The chain is built from TRBV7-9 and TRBJ2-7; 12 bases fit TRBD2. CDR1 SEHNR and CDR2 FQNEAQ come from the germline V gene (reference sequence). The trim removed 1 base at V and 6 bases at J, leaving 7 bases unmatched. The CDR3 is 16 amino acids. CDR3 coding DNA: TGTGCCAGCAGCTTAGTGGACGGACTAGCGGGGAGCGAGCAGTACTTC. Translating it yields CASSLVDGLAGSEQYF.

The chain is built from TRBV5-1 and TRBJ2-3, with 8 bases identical to TRBD1. This CDR3 is 13 amino acids long. Germline assignment: CDR1 SGHRS and CDR2 YFSETQ. Germline trimming cut 3 bases from V and 4 bases from J; bases unmatched to any gene: 1. The CDR3 reads CASSWTGPDTQYF. The CDR3 bases are TGCGCCAGCAGCTGGACAGGGCCAGATACGCAGTATTTT.

The V and J genes are TRBV2 and TRBJ2-1; TRBD2 matches 10 bases. CDR1 and CDR2 from the germline V gene are SNHLY and FYNNEI. J was trimmed by 7 bases and V by 8 bases; bases with no gene match: 8. CDR3 size: 14 residues. CDR3 coding DNA: TGTGCCAGCGGCGGACTAGCGGTTTCTAATGAGCAGTTCTTC. This sequence encodes CASGGLAVSNEQFF. Filled out from reference TRBV2 and TRBJ2-1, the complete variable domain reads EPEVTQTPSHQVTQMGQEVILRCVPISNHLYFYWYRQILGQKVEFLVSFYNNEISEKSEIFDDQFSVERPDGSNFTLKIRSTKLEDSAMYFCASGGLAVSNEQFFGPGTRLTVL.

V usage is TRBV29-1 and J usage is TRBJ2-5; 7 nucleotides align to TRBD2. The CDR3 totals 14 residues. Germline CDR1 reads SQVTM; CDR2 reads ANQGSEA. V shed 4 bases, J shed 2 bases, and the junction held 7 bases outside the gene matches. The CDR3 region is CSVGASGVQETQYF. The CDR3, as DNA: TGCAGCGTTGGGGCTAGCGGAGTACAAGAGACCCAGTACTTC.

CDR3 in amino acids: CASSRPGQWAFYNSPLHF. The CDR3 bases are TGTGCCAGCAGCCGCCCGGGACAGTGGGCCTTCTATAATTCACCCCTCCACTTT. The chain uses TRBV7-9 and TRBJ1-6, with TRBD1 identical over 7 bases. Germline V gene data show CDR1 as SEHNR and CDR2 as FQNEAQ (reference sequence). The CDR3 is made up of 18 amino acids. Trimming at V came to 5 bases and at J to 3 bases, leaving 13 bases not matched to a gene.

This rearrangement joins TRBV6-5 to TRBJ2-1; no firm D call. Germline values: CDR1 MNHEY, CDR2 SVGAGI. V dropped 6 bases and J dropped 8 bases, with 14 bases sitting between them. This CDR3 has 13 amino acids. CDR3 region: CASSERFTYEQFF. CDR3 bases: TGTGCCAGCAGCGAGAGATTTACCTATGAGCAGTTCTTC.

This rearrangement joins TRBV29-1 to TRBJ1-3; D is unclear. Looked up from germline, CDR1 is SQVTM and CDR2 is ANQGSEA. The CDR3 length is 11 residues. V lost 6 bases, J lost 4 bases, and 7 bases lay in between. The DNA of the CDR3 is TGCAGCGTCGAGCTAGGAAACACCATATATTTT. Residues: CSVELGNTIYF.

The chain joins TRBV7-6 to TRBJ2-3; 7 bases match TRBD2. The length of the CDR3 is 17 residues. Per germline, CDR1 SGHVS and CDR2 FNYEAQ. J lost 4 bases, V lost 4 bases, and 14 bases had no gene match. CDR3 amino acids: CASSSALGLVASDTQYF. Here the CDR3 DNA reads TGTGCCAGCAGCTCTGCTCTAGGACTAGTTGCCTCAGATACGCAGTATTTT.

V gene TRBV9 combines with J gene TRBJ2-3; no definite D call. The CDR3 totals 12 residues. V was cut by 0 bases and J by 4 bases, with 3 bases left in between. CDR1 SGDLS and CDR2 YYNGEE come from the germline V gene. The CDR3 loop reads CASSVAADTQYF. CDR3 in DNA: TGTGCCAGCAGCGTAGCTGCAGATACGCAGTATTTT.

The V call is TRBV30, the J call TRBJ2-7; D not certain. Germline V gives CDR1 GTSNPN, CDR2 SVGIG (reference sequence). V lost 1 base and J 0 bases, leaving 4 bases between the germline ends. This CDR3 region has 12 residues. In DNA, the CDR3 is TGTGCCTGGAGTGCCAACTCCTACGAGCAGTACTTC. Protein sequence: CAWSANSYEQYF.

A few counts support this clone. The chain employs TRBV24-1 and TRBJ2-3; 9 bases align to TRBD2. CDR1 KGHDR and CDR2 SFDVKD come from the germline V gene. The CDR3 is 17 residues long. V shed 2 bases, J shed 4 bases, and the junction held 9 bases outside the gene matches. The CDR3 DNA follows: TGTGCCACCAGTGATTGGGGTCCTAGCGGGATGTCAGATACGCAGTATTTT. Translation gives CATSDWGPSGMSDTQYF.

The chain employs TRBV10-3 and TRBJ2-1; TRBD1 aligns across 7 bases. The CDR3 totals 14 residues. CDR1 is ENHRY, CDR2 SYGVKD, per germline. Unmatched junction bases numbered 10, after V lost 7 bases and J lost 7 bases. The DNA for the CDR3 is TGTGCCATCACGAGTACAGGGGTTACGAATGAGCAGTTCTTC. This translates into CAITSTGVTNEQFF.

The CDR3 region is CASSPASGSSYNEQFF. The CDR3 DNA is TGTGCCAGCAGTCCGGCTAGCGGCAGCTCCTACAATGAGCAGTTCTTC. V usage is TRBV6-2 or TRBV6-3 and J usage is TRBJ2-1, with 7 bases fitting TRBD2. The CDR3 sequence is 16 residues long. The germline V gene encodes CDR1 MNHEY and CDR2 SVGEGT. V dropped 5 bases and J dropped 0; count of bases not matched to a gene: 7.